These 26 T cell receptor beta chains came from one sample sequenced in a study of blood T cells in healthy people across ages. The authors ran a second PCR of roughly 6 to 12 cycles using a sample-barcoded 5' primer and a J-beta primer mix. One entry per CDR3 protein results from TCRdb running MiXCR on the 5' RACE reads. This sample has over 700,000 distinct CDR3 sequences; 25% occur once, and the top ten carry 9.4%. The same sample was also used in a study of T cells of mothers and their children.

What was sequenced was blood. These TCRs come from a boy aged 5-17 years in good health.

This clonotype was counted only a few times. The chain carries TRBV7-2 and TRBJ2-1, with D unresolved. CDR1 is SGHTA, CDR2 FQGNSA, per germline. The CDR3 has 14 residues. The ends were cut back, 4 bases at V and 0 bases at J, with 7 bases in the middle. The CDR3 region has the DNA TGTGCCAGCAGCTCATGGGGCTCCTACAATGAGCAGTTCTTC. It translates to CASSSWGSYNEQFF.

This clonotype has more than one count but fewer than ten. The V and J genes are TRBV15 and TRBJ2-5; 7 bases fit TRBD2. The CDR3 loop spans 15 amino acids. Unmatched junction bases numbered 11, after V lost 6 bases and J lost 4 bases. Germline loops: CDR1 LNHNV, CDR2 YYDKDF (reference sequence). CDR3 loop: CATRSGTGGGETQYF. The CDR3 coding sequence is TGTGCCACCAGAAGCGGGACGGGAGGAGGAGAGACCCAGTACTTC.

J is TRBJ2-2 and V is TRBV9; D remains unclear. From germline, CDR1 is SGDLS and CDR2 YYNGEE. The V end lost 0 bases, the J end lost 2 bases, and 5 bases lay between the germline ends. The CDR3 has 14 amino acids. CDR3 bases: TGTGCCAGCAGCGTAGGACTCAACACCGGGGAGCTGTTTTTT. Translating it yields CASSVGLNTGELFF.

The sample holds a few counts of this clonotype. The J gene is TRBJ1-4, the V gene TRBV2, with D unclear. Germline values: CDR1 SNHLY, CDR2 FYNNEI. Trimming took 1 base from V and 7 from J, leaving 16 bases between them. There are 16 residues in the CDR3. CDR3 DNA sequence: TGTGCCAGCAGTGAAGAATTCGGGATTAACGGTGAAAAACTGTTTTTT. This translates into CASSEEFGINGEKLFF.

As DNA, the CDR3 is TGTGCCACCCGTGAGGAGTTCTACGAGCAGTACTTC. Encoded protein: CATREEFYEQYF. This sequence joins TRBV10-3 and TRBJ2-7; no clear D. V was trimmed by 10 bases and J by 3 bases, leaving 13 bases between them. Germline CDR1 is ENHRY and CDR2 is SYGVKD. The length of the CDR3 is 12 residues.

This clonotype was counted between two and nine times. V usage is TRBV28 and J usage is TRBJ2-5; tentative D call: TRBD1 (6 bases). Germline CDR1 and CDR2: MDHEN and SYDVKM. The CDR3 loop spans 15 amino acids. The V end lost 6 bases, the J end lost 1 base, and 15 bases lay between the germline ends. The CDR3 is CASRRQEEVQETQYF. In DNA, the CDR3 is TGTGCCAGCAGAAGACAGGAGGAGGTCCAAGAGACCCAGTACTTC.

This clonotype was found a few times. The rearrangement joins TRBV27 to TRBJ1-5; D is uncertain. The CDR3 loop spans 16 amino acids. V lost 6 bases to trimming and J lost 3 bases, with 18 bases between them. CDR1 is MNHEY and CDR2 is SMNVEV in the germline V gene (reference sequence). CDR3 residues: CASSPAESIFNQPQHF. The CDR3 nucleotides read TGTGCCAGCAGCCCTGCCGAGTCTATCTTCAATCAGCCCCAGCATTTT.

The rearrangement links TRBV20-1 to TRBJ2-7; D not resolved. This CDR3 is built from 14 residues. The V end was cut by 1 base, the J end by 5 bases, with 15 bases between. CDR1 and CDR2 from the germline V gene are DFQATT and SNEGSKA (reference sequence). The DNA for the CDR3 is TGCAGTGCTAGAGGAGGAGATGGATTGAACGAGCAGTACTTC. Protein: CSARGGDGLNEQYF.

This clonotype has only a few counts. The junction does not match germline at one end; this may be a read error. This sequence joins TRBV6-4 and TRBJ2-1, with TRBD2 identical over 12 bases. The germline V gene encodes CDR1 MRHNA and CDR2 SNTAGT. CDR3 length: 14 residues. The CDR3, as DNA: TGTGCCAGCAGTGAACTAGCGGGAGGCTATGAGCAGCTCTTC. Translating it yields CASSELAGGYEQLF.

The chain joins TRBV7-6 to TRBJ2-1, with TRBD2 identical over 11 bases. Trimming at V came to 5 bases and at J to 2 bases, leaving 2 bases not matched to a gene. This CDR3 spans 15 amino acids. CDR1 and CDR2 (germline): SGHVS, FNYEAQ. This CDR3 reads CASSELAGAYNEQFF. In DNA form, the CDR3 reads TGTGCCAGCAGCGAACTAGCGGGAGCCTACAATGAGCAGTTCTTC. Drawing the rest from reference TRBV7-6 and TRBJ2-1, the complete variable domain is GAGVSQSPRYKVTKRGQDVALRCDPISGHVSLYWYRQALGQGPEFLTYFNYEAQQDKSGLPNDRFSAERPEGSISTLTIQRTEQRDSAMYRCASSELAGAYNEQFFGPGTRLTVL.

The CDR3 region is CSAAIGDRQETQYF. The CDR3 DNA reads TGCAGCGCCGCCATAGGGGACCGCCAAGAGACCCAGTACTTC. This chain uses TRBV20-1 with TRBJ2-5; possibly TRBD1 or TRBD2 for D (5 bases each). The CDR3 is 14 amino acids. Germline values: CDR1 DFQATT, CDR2 SNEGSKA (reference sequence).

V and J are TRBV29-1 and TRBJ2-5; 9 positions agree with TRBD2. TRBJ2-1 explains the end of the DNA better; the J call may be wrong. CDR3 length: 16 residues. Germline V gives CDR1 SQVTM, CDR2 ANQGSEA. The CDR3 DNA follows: TGCAGCGTTGAAGGTTTTTTTAGCGGGGGAGAGTGGGGGCAGTTCTTC. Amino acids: CSVEGFFSGGEWGQFF.

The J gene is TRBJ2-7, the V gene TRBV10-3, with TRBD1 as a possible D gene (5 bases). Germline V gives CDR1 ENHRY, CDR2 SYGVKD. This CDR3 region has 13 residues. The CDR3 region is CASKGKSSYEQYF. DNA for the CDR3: TGTGCAAGTAAGGGGAAAAGCTCCTACGAGCAGTACTTC.

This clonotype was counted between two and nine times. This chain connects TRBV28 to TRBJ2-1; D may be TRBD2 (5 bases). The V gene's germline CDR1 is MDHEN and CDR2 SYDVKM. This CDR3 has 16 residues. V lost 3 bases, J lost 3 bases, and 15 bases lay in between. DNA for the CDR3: TGTGCCAGCAGTTTTGAGAATAGCGAGGTCTACAATGAGCAGTTCTTC. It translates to CASSFENSEVYNEQFF.

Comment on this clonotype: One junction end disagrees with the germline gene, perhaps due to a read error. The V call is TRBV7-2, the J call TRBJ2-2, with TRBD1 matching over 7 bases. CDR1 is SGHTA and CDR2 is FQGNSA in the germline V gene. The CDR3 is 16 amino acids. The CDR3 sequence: CDSTSLGTANTGELFF. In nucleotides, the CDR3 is TGTGACAGCACCTCCCTCGGGACAGCCAACACCGGGGAGCTGTTTTTT.

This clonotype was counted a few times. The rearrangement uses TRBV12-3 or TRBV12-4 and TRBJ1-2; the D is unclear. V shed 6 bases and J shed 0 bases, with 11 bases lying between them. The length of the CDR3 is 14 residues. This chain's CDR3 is CASSRGDSNYGYTF. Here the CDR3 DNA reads TGTGCCAGCAGCCGGGGTGACTCTAACTATGGCTACACCTTC.

Here the CDR3 reads CASSSTGQTQETQYF. DNA for the CDR3: TGTGCCAGCAGTTCCACGGGACAGACTCAAGAGACCCAGTACTTC. V usage is TRBV12-3 or TRBV12-4 and J usage is TRBJ2-5, with 7 positions matching TRBD1. This CDR3 has 15 residues. J gave up 2 bases and V 4 bases, and 7 bases lay outside the gene matches.

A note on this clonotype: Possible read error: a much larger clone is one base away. The CDR3 is CASSLRAGGYEQYF. The DNA for the CDR3 is TGTGCCAGCAGTTTAAGAGCGGGAGGGTACGAGCAGTACTTC. The V call is TRBV6-2 or TRBV6-3, the J call TRBJ2-7; 10 positions agree with TRBD2. The V segment lost 4 bases and the J segment 4 bases; nucleotides outside the gene matches: 4. The CDR3 has 14 amino acids. From germline, CDR1 is MNHEY and CDR2 SVGEGT.

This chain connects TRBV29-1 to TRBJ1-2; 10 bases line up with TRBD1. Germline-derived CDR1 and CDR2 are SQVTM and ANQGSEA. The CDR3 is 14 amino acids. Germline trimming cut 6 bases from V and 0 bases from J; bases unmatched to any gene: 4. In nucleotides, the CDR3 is TGCAGCGTGGCGGACAGGGGGTCTAACTATGGCTACACCTTC. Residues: CSVADRGSNYGYTF. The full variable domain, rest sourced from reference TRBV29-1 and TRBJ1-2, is SAVISQKPSRDICQRGTSLTIQCQVDSQVTMMFWYRQQPGQSLTLIATANQGSEATYESGFVIDKFPISRPNLTFSTLTVSNMSPEDSSIYLCSVADRGSNYGYTFGSGTRLTVV.

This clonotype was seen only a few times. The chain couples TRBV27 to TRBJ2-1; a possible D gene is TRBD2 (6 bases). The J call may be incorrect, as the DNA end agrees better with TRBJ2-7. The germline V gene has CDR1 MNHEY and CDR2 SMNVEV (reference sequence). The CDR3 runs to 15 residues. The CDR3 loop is CASSLIPGLNYEQYF. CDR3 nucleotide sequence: TGTGCCAGCAGTTTAATACCGGGACTGAACTACGAGCAGTACTTC.

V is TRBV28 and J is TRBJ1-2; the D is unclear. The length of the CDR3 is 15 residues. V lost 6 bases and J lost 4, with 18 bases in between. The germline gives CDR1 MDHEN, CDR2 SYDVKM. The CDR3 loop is CASSRASVGSYGYTF. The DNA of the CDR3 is TGTGCCAGCAGCCGGGCCAGTGTGGGAAGCTATGGCTACACCTTC.

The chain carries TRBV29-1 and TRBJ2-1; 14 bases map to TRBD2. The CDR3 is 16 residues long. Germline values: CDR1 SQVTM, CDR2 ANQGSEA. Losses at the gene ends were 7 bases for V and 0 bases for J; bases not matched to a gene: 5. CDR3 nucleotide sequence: TGCAGCGCTGATGGGACTAGCGGGAGCTCCTACAATGAGCAGTTCTTC. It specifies CSADGTSGSSYNEQFF.

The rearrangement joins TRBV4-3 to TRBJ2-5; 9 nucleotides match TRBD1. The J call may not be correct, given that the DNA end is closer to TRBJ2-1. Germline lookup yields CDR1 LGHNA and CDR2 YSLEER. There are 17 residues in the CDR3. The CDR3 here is CASSPRGTGFVWDEQFF. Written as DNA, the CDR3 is TGCGCCAGCAGCCCAAGAGGGACAGGGTTTGTTTGGGATGAGCAGTTCTTC.

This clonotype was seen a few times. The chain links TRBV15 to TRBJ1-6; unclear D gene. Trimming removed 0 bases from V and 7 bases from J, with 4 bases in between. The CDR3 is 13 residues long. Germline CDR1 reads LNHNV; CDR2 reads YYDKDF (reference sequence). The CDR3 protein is CATSRDRNSPLHF. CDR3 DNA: TGTGCCACCAGCAGAGATAGAAATTCACCCCTCCACTTT.

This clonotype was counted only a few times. This chain's CDR3 is CSARDGLSYEQYF. The CDR3 nucleotides read TGCAGTGCTAGAGACGGACTAAGCTACGAGCAGTACTTC. The chain has TRBV20-1 and TRBJ2-7, with D possibly being TRBD2 (6 bases). This CDR3 contains 13 residues. Germline V gene lookup returns CDR1 DFQATT and CDR2 SNEGSKA (reference sequence). V was trimmed by 0 bases and J by 3 bases, leaving 9 bases between them.

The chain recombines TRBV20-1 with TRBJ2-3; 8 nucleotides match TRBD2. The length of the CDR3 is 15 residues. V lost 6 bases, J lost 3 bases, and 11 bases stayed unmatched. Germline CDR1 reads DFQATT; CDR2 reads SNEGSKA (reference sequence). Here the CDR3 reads CSAPKGGGRTDTQYF. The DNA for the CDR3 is TGCAGTGCCCCGAAGGGTGGCGGGAGGACAGATACGCAGTATTTT.